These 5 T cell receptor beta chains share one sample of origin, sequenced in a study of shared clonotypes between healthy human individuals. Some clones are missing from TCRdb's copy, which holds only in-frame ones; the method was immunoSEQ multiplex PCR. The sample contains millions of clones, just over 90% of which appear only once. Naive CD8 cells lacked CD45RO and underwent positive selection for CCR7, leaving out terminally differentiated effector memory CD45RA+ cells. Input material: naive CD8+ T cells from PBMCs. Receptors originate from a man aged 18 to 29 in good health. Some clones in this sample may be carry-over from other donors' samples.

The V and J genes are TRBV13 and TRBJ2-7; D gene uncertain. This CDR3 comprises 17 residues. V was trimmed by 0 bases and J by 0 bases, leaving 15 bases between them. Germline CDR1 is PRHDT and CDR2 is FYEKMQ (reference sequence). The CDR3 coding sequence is TGTGCCAGCAGCTTAGGCCGAGGCAGTCCATACTCCTACGAGCAGTACTTC. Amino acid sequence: CASSLGRGSPYSYEQYF.

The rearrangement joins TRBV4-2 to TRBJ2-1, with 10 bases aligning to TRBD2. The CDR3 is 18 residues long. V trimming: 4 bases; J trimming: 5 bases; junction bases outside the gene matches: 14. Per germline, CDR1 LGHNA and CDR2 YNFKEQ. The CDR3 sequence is CASSPHQQASGRDNEQFF. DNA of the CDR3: TGTGCCAGCAGCCCTCATCAACAGGCTAGCGGGAGAGACAATGAGCAGTTCTTC.

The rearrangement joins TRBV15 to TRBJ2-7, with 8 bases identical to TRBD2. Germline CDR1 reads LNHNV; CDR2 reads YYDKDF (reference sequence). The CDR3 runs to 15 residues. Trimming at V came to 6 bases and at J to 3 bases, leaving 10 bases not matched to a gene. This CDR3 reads CATRSSRSGNYEQYF. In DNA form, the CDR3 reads TGTGCCACCAGGAGTTCCCGTAGCGGGAACTACGAGCAGTACTTC.

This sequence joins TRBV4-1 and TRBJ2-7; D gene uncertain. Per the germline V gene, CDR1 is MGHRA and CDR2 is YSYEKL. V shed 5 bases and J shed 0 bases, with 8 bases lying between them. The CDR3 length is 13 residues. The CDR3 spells CASSEMPSYEQYF. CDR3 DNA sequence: TGCGCCAGCAGCGAGATGCCCTCCTACGAGCAGTACTTC.

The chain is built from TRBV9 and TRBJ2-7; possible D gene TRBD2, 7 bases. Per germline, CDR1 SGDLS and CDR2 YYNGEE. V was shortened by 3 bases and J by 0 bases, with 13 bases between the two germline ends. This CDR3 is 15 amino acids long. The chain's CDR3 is CASSAWGGSSYEQYF. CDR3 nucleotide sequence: TGTGCCAGCAGCGCCTGGGGGGGCAGCTCCTACGAGCAGTACTTC.